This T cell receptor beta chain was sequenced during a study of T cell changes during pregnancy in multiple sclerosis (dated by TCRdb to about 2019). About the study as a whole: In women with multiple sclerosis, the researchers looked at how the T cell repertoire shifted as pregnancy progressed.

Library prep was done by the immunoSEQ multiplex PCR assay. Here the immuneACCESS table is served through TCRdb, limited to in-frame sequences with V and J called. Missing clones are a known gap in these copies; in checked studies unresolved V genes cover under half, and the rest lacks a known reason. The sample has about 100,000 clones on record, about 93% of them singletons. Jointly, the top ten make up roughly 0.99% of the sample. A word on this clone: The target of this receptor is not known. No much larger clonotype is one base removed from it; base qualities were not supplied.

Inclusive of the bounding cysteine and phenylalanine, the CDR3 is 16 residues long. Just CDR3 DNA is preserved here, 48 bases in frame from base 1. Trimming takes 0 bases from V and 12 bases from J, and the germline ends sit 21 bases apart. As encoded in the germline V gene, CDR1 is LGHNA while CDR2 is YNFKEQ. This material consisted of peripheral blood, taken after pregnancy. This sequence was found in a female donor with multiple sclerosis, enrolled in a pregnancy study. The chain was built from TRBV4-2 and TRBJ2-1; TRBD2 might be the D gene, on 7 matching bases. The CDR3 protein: CASSQEGGQGPGGQFF. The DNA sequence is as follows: TGTGCCAGCAGCCAAGAGGGGGGGCAGGGGCCTGGAGGGCAGTTCTTC.